This T cell receptor beta chain appears in the sequencing data of a study of human T cells and chemical hapten exposure. Documented time point: pre-sensitization, week 0. Treatment described: therapeutic diphenylcyclopropenone sensitization with weekly scalp DPC. CDR3 length: 13 residues. V trimming: 6 bases; J trimming: 10 bases; junction bases outside the gene matches: 11. Germline loops: CDR1 LNHNV, CDR2 YYDKDF (reference sequence). MiXCR was run by TCRdb on the RACE reads, yielding one entry per CDR3 protein. Among about 61,000 distinct CDR3 sequences listed, 5.5% to 7.5% were seen once. The receptor comes from a young woman with alopecia areata. Some clones in this sample may be carry-over from other donors' samples. Sequencing used whole blood, obtained in connection with sensitization to the hapten diphenylcyclopropenone (DPC). This chain links TRBV15 with TRBJ1-1; TRBD1 agrees at 7 bases. CDR3 sequence (DNA): TGTGCCACCAGTCCCAGGGGGGGGGCTGGAGCTTTCTTT. Residues: CATSPRGGAGAFF.